One sample yielded the 10 T cell receptor beta chains listed below, sequenced in a study of blood T cell repertoires in COVID-19. The method was immunoSEQ multiplex PCR; TCRdb's version includes in-frame clones alone and lacks a portion of them. Of over 150,000 clones detected, around 83% appear once; the ten largest clones hold more than 7.5%. Sequencing used peripheral blood. The receptor set was obtained from a woman in her sixties or seventies with COVID-19, enrolled during active disease.

The chain has TRBV6-4 and TRBJ1-2; no clear D gene. The V end was cut by 5 bases, the J end by 6 bases, with 13 bases between. CDR1 is MRHNA, CDR2 SNTAGT, per germline. The CDR3 runs 13 residues. CDR3 in DNA: TGTGCCAGCAGTCCTCGGGGAGGCGATGGCTACACCTTC. Translation: CASSPRGGDGYTF.

The gene calls are TRBV7-2 and TRBJ1-1, with D unresolved. V lost 1 base, J lost 5 bases, and 11 bases lay in between. The CDR3 has 14 residues. Germline assignment: CDR1 SGHTA and CDR2 FQGNSA. The CDR3: CASSLGQSGTEAFF. In nucleotides, the CDR3 is TGTGCCAGCAGCTTAGGACAATCTGGTACTGAAGCTTTCTTT.

This clone was seen a few times. The rearrangement joins TRBV29-1 to TRBJ1-5; TRBD1 is a possible D gene (5 bases). The CDR3 length is 14 residues. V was pared by 5 bases and J by 0 bases, with 11 bases between. Germline CDR1 and CDR2: SQVTM and ANQGSEA. The chain's CDR3 is CSVKLTGSNQPQHF. The CDR3 coding sequence is TGCAGCGTTAAGCTAACAGGTAGCAATCAGCCCCAGCATTTT.

J is TRBJ2-3 and V is TRBV7-2, with TRBD2 matching 8 bases. The CDR3 is made up of 15 amino acids. Germline CDR1 reads SGHTA; CDR2 reads FQGNSA. The V segment lost 1 base and the J segment 1 base; nucleotides outside the gene matches: 1. CDR3 nucleotides: TGTGCCAGCAGCTTAGTGACTAGCGGCACAGATACGCAGTATTTT. This encodes CASSLVTSGTDTQYF.

The chain is built from TRBV2 and TRBJ1-1; D is unclear. CDR1 SNHLY and CDR2 FYNNEI come from the germline V gene. The CDR3 sequence is 15 residues long. Trimming stripped 7 bases from V and 6 bases from J, with 21 bases between. CDR3: CASILQVGYGAEAFF. CDR3 nucleotide sequence: TGTGCCAGCATCCTCCAGGTGGGCTACGGCGCTGAAGCTTTCTTT.

The chain uses TRBV19 and TRBJ2-3, with 8 positions matching TRBD2. Germline trimming cut 5 bases from V and 4 bases from J; bases unmatched to any gene: 8. The CDR3 loop spans 15 amino acids. Germline assignment: CDR1 LNHDA and CDR2 SQIVND (reference sequence). Here the CDR3 DNA reads TGTGCCAGTAGTTACGGGACTAGTAGCGCAGATACGCAGTATTTT. This translates into CASSYGTSSADTQYF.

The chain combines TRBV18 with TRBJ2-5, with 8 nucleotides matching TRBD2. Germline-derived CDR1 and CDR2 are KGHSH and LQKENI. V was clipped by 1 base and J by 3 bases; unmatched bases: 7. CDR3 length equals 16 residues. This CDR3 reads CASSPLAGGTEETQYF. CDR3 DNA: TGTGCCAGCTCACCACTGGCGGGAGGTACTGAAGAGACCCAGTACTTC.

The V gene is TRBV6-4, the J gene TRBJ2-7; D unclear. V was shortened by 2 bases and J by 6 bases, with 11 bases between the two germline ends. This CDR3 is 13 amino acids long. Per germline, CDR1 MRHNA and CDR2 SNTAGT. CDR3 in amino acids: CASSDKAGTEQYF. As DNA, the CDR3 is TGTGCCAGCAGTGACAAGGCAGGTACCGAGCAGTACTTC.

This chain connects TRBV15 to TRBJ2-1, with 7 bases that match TRBD2. The CDR3 loop spans 15 amino acids. Germline CDR1 reads LNHNV; CDR2 reads YYDKDF (reference sequence). With V trimmed by 1 base and J by 10 bases, 10 bases remained unmatched. Here the CDR3 DNA reads TGTGCCACCAGCAGAGTTGGCGGGAGCCGAGGCGAGCAGTTCTTC. Encoded protein: CATSRVGGSRGEQFF.

The rearrangement uses TRBV7-9 and TRBJ2-2; 9 nucleotides agree with TRBD1. The V and J ends lost 7 bases and 5 bases, in that order; junction bases with no gene match: 2. This CDR3 has 13 residues. Per germline, CDR1 SEHNR and CDR2 FQNEAQ (reference sequence). CDR3 residues: CASNDRGTGELFF. CDR3 nucleotides: TGTGCCAGCAACGACAGGGGGACCGGGGAGCTGTTTTTT.